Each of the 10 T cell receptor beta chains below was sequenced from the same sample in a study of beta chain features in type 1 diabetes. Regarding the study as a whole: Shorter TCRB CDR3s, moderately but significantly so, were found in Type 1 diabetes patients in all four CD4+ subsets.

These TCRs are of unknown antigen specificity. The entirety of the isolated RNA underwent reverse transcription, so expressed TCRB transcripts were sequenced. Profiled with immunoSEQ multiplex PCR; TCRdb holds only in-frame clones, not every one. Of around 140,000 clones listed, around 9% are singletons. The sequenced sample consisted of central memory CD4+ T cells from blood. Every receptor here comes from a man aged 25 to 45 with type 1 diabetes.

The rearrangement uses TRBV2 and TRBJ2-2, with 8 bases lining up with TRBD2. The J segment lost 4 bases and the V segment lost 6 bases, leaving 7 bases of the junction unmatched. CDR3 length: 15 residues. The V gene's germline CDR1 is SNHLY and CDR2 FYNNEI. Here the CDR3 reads CASRPGGPGTGELFF. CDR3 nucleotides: TGTGCCAGCAGGCCGGGGGGGCCCGGCACCGGGGAGCTGTTTTTT. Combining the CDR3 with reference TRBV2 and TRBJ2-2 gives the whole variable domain EPEVTQTPSHQVTQMGQEVILRCVPISNHLYFYWYRQILGQKVEFLVSFYNNEISEKSEIFDDQFSVERPDGSNFTLKIRSTKLEDSAMYFCASRPGGPGTGELFFGEGSRLTVL.

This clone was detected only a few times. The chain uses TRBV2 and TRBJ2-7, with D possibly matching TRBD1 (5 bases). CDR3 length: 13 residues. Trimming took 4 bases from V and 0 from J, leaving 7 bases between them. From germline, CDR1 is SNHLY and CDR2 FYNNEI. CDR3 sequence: CASSGQYSYEQYF. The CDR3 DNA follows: TGTGCCAGCAGTGGACAGTACTCCTACGAGCAGTACTTC.

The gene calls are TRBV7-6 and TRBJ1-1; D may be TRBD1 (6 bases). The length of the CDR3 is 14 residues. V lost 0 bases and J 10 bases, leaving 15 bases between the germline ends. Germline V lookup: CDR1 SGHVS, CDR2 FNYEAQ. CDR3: CASSLAAGGGGAFF. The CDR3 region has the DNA TGTGCCAGCAGCTTAGCGGCGGGAGGGGGGGGAGCTTTCTTT.

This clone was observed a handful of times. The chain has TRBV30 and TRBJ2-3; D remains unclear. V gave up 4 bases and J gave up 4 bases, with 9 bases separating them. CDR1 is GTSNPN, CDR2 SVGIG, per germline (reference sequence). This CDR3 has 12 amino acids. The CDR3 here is CAWTVRADTQYF. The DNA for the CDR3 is TGTGCCTGGACCGTTCGGGCAGATACGCAGTATTTT. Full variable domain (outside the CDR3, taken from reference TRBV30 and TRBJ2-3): SQTIHQWPATLVQPVGSPLSLECTVEGTSNPNLYWYRQAAGRGLQLLFYSVGIGQISSEVPQNLSASRPQDRQFILSSKKLLLSDSGFYLCAWTVRADTQYFGPGTRLTVL.

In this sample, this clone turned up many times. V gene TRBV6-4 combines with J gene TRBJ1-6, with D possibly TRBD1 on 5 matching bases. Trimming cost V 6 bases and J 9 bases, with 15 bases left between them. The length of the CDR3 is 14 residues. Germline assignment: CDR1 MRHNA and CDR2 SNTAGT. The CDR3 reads CASREGTASSPLHF. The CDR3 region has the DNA TGTGCCAGCAGGGAGGGGACGGCAAGTTCACCCCTCCACTTT.

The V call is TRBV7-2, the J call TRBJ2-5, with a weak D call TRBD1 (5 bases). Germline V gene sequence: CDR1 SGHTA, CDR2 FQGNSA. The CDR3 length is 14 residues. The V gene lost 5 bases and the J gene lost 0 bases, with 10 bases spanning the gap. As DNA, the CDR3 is TGTGCCAGCAGCCCAGGGTGGTACCAAGAGACCCAGTACTTC. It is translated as CASSPGWYQETQYF. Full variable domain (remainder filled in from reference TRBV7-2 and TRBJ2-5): GAGVSQSPSNKVTEKGKDVELRCDPISGHTALYWYRQSLGQGLEFLIYFQGNSAPDKSGLPSDRFSAERTGGSVSTLTIQRTQQEDSAVYLCASSPGWYQETQYFGPGTRLLVL.

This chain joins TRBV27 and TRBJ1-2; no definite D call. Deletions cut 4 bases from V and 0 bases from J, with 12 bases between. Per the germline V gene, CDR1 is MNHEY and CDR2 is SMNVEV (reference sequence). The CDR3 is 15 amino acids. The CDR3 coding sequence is TGTGCCAGCAGTTCCACATGGCAAGCTAACTATGGCTACACCTTC. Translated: CASSSTWQANYGYTF.

The DNA of the CDR3 is TGTGCCACGGGGGACGGCCCTTACTATGGCTACACCTTC. As protein: CATGDGPYYGYTF. V and J are TRBV7-3 and TRBJ1-2, with D possibly TRBD1 on 5 matching bases. The CDR3 is 13 residues long. The V and J ends lost 10 bases and 3 bases respectively, with 15 bases between them. Per the germline V gene, CDR1 is SGHTA and CDR2 is FQGTGA.

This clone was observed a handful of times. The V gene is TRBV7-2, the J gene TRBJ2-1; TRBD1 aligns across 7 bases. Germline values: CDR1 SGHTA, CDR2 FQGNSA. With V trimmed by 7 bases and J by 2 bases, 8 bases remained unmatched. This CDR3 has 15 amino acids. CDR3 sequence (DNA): TGTGCCAGCACTGAGACAGGGAGAACCTACAATGAGCAGTTCTTC. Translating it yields CASTETGRTYNEQFF.

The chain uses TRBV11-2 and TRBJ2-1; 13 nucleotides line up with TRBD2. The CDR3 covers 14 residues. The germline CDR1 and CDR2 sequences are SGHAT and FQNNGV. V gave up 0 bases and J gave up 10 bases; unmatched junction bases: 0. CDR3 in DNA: TGTGCCAGCAGCTTAGAACTAGCGGGGGGGGAGCAGTTCTTC. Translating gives CASSLELAGGEQFF.